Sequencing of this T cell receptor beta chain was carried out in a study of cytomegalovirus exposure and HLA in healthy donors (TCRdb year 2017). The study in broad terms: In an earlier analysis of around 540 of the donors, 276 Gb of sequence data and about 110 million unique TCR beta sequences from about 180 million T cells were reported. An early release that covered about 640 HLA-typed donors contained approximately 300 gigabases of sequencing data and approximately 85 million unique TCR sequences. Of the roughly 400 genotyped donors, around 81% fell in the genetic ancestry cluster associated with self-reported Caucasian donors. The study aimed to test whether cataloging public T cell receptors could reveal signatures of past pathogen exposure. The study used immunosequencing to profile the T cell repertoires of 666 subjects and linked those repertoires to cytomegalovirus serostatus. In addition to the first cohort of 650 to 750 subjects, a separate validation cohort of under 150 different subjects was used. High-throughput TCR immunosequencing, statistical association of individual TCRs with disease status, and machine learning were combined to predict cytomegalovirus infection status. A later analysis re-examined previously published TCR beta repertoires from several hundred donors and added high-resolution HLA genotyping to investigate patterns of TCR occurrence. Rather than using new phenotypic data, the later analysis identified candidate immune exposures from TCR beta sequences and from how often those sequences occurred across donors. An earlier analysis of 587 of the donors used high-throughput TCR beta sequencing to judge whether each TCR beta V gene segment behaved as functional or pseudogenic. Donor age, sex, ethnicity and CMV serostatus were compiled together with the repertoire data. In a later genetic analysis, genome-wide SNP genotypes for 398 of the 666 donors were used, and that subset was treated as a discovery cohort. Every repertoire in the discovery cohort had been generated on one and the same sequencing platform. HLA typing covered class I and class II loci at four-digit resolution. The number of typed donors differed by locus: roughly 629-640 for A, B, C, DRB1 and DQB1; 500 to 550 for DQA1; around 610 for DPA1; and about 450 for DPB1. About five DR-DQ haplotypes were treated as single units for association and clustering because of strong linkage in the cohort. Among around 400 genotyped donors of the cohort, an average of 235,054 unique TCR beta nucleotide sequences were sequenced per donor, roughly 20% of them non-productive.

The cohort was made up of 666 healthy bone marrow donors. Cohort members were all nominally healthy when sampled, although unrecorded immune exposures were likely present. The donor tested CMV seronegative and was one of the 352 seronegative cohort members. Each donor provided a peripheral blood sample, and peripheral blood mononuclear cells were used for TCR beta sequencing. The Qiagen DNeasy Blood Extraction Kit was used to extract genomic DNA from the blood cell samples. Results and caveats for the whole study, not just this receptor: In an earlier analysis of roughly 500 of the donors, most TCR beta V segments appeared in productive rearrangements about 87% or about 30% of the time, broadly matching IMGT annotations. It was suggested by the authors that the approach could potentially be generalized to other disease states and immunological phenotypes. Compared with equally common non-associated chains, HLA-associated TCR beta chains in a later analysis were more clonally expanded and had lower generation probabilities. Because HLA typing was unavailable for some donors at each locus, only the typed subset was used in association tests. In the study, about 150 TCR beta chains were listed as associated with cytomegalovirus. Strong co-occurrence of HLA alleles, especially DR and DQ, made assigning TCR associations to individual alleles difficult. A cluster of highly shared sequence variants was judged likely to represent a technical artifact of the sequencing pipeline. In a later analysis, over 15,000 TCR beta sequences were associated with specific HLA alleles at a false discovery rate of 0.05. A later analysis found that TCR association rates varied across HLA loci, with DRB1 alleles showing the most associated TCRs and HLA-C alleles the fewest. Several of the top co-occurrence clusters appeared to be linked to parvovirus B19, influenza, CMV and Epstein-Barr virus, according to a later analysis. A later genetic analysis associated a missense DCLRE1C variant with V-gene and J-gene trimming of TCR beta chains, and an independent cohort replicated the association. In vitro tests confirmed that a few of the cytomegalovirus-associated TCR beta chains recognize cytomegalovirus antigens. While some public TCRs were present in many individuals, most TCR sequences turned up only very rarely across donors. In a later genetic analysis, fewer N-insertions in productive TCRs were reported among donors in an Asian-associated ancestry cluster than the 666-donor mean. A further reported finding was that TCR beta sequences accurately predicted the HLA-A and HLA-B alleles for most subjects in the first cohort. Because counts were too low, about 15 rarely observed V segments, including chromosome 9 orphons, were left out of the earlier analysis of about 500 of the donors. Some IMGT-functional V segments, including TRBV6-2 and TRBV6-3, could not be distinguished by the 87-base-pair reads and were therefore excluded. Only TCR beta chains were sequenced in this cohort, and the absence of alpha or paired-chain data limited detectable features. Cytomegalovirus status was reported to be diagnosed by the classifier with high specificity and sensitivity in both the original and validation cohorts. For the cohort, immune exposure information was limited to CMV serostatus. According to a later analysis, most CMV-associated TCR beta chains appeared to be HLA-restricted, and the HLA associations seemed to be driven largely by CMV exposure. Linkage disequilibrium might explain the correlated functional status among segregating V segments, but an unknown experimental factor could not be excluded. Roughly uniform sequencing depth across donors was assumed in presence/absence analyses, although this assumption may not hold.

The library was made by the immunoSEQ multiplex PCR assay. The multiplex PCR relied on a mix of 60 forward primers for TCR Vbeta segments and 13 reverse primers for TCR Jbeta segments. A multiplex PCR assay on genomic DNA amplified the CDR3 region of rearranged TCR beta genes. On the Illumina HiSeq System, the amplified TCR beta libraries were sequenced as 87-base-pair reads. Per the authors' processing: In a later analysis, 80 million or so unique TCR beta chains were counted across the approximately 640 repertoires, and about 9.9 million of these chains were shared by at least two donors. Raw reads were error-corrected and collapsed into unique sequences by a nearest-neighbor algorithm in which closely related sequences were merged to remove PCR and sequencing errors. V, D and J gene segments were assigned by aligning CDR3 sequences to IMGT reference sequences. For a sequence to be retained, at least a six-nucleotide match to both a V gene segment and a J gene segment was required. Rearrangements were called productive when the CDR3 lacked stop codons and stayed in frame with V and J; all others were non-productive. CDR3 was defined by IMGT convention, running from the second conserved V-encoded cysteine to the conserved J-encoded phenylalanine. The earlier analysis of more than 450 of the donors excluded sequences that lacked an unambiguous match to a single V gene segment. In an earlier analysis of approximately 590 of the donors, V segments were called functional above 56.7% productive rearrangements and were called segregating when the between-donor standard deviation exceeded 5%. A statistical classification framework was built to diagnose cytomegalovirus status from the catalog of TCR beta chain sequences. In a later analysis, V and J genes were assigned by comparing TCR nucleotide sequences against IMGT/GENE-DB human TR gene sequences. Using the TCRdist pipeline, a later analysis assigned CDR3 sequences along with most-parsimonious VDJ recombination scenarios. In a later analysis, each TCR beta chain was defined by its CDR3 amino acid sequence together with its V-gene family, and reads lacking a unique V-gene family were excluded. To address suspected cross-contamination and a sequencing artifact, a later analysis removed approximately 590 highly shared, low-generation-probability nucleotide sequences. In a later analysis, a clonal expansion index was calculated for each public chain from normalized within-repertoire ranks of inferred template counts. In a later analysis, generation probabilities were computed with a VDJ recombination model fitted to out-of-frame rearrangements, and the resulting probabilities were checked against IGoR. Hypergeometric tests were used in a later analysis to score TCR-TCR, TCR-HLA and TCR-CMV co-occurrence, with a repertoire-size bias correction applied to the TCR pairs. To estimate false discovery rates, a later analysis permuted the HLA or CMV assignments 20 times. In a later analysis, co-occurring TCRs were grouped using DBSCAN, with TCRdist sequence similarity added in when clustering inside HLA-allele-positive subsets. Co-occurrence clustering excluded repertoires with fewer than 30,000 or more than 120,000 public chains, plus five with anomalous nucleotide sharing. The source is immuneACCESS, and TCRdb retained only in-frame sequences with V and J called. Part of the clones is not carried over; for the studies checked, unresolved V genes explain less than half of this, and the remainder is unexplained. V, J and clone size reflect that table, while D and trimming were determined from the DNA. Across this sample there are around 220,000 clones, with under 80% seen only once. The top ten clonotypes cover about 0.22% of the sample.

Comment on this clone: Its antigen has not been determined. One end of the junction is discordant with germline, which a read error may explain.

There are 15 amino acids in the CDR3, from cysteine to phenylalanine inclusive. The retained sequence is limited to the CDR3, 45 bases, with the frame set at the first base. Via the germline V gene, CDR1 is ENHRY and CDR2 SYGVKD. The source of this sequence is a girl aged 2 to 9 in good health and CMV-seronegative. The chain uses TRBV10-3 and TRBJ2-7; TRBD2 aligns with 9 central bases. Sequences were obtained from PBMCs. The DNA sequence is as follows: TGTGCCATCAGCGAGTTTAGCGGGGGTACCTACGAGCAGTACTTC. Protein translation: CAISEFSGGTYEQYF.